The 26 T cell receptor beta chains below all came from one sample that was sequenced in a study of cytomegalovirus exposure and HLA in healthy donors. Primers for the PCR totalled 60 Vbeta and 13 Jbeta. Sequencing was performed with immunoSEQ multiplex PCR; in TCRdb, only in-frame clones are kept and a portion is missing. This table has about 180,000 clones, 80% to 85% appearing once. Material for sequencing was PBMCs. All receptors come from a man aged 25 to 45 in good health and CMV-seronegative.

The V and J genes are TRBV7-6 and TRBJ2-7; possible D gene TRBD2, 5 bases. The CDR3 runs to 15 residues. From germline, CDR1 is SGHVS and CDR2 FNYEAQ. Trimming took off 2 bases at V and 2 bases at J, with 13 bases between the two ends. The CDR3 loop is CASSLRPDLTYEQYF. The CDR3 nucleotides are TGTGCCAGCAGCTTAAGGCCGGACTTGACCTACGAGCAGTACTTC.

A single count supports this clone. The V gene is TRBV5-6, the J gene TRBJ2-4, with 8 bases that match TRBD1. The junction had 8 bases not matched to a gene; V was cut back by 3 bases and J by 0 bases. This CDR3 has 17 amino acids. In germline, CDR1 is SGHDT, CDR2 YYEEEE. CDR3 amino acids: CASSSTTGGIAKNIQYF. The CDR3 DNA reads TGTGCCAGCAGCTCTACAACAGGGGGTATAGCCAAAAACATTCAGTACTTC.

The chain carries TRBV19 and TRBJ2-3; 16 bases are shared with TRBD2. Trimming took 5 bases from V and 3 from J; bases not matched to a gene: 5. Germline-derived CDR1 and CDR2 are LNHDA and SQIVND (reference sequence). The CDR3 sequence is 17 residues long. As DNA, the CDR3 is TGTGCCAGTAGTGGTGGGACTAGCGGGGGGGTAACAGATACGCAGTATTTT. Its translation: CASSGGTSGGVTDTQYF.

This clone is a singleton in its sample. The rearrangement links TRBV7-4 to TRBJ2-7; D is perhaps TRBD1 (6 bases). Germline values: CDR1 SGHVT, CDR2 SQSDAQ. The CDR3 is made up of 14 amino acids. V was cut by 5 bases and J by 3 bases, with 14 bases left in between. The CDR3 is CASSRGTSRYEQYF. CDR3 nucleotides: TGTGCCAGCAGCCGAGGGACATCCCGCTACGAGCAGTACTTC.

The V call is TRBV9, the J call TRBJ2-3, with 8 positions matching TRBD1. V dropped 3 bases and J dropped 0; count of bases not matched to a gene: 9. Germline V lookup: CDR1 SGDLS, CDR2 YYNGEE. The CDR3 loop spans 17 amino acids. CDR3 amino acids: CASSEHPTGASTDTQYF. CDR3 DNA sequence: TGTGCCAGCAGCGAGCACCCGACAGGGGCCAGCACAGATACGCAGTATTTT.

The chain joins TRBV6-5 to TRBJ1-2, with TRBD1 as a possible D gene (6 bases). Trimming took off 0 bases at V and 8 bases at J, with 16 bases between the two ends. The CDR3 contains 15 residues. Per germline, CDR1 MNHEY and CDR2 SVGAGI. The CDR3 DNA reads TGTGCCAGCAGTTACTCGATCGATGCAGGGGTCGGCTACACCTTC. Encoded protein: CASSYSIDAGVGYTF.

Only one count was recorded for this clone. CDR3: CASWGGWGYEQYF. The CDR3 nucleotides read TGTGCCAGCTGGGGGGGGTGGGGCTACGAGCAGTACTTC. The rearrangement joins TRBV6-5 to TRBJ2-7; 7 bases line up with TRBD2. CDR3 length: 13 amino acids. Germline assignment: CDR1 MNHEY and CDR2 SVGAGI. V dropped 8 bases and J dropped 3; count of bases not matched to a gene: 7.

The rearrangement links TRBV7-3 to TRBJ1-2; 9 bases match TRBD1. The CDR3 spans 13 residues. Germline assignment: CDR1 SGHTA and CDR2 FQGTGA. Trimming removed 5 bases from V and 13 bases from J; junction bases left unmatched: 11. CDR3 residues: CASSAPGTGKCTF. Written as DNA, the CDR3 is TGTGCCAGCAGCGCCCCCGGGACAGGGAAATGCACCTTC.

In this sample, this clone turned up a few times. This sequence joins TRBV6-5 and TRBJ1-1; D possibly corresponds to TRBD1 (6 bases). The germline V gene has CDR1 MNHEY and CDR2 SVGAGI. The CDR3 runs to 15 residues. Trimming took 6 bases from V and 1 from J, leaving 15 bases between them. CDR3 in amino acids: CASRIQGRRNTEAFF. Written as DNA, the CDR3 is TGTGCCAGCAGAATACAGGGTCGCCGGAACACTGAAGCTTTCTTT.

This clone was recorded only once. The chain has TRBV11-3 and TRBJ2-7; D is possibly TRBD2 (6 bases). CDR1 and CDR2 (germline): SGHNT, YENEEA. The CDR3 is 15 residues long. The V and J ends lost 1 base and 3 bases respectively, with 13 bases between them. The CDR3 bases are TGTGCCAGCAGCTTAGTGGTGGGAGGTTACTACGAGCAGTACTTC. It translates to CASSLVVGGYYEQYF.

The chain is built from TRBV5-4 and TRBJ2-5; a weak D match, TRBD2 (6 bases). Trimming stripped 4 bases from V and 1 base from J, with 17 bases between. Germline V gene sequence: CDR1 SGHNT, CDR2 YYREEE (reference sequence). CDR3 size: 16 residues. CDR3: CASSERGWGLQETQYF. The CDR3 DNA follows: TGTGCCAGCAGCGAACGTGGTTGGGGACTCCAAGAGACCCAGTACTTC.

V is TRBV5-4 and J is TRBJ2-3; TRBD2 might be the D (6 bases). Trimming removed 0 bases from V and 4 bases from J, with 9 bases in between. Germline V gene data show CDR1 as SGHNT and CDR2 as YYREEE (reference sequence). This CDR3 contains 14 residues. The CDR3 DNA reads TGTGCCAGCAGCTTGGACGGAGGGCCAGATACGCAGTATTTT. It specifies CASSLDGGPDTQYF. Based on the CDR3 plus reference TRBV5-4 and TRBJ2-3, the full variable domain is ETGVTQSPTHLIKTRGQQVTLRCSSQSGHNTVSWYQQALGQGPQFIFQYYREEENGRGNFPPRFSGLQFPNYSSELNVNALELDDSALYLCASSLDGGPDTQYFGPGTRLTVL.

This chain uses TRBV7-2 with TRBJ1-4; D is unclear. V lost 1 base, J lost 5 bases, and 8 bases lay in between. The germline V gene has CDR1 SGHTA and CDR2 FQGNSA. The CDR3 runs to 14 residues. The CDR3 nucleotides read TGTGCCAGCAGCTTAGACAGCCTGAATGAAAAACTGTTTTTT. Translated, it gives CASSLDSLNEKLFF.

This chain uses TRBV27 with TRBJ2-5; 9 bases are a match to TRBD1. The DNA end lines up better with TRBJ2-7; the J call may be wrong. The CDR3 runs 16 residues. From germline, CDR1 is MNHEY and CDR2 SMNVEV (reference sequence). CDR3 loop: CASSNSGTGISYEQYF. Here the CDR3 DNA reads TGTGCCAGCAGTAACTCCGGGACAGGGATCTCCTACGAGCAGTACTTC.

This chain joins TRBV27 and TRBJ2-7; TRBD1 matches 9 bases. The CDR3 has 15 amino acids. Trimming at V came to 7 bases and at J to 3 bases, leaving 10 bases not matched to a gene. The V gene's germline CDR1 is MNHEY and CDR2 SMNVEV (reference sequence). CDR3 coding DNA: TGTGCCAGCACTCCAACCGGGACAGGGAACTACGAGCAGTACTTC. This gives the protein CASTPTGTGNYEQYF.

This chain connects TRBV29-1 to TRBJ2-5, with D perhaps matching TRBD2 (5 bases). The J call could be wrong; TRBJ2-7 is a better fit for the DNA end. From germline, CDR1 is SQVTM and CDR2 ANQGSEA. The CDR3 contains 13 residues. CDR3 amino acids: CSVVLRGFYEQYF. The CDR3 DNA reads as TGCAGCGTTGTTCTTAGAGGGTTCTACGAGCAGTACTTC.

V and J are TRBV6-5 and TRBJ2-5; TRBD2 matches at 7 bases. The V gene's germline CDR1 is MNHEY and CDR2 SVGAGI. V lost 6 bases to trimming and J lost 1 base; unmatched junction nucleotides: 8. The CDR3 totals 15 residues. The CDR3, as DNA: TGTGCCAGCAGACGGAAAGCGGGATTCCAAGAGACCCAGTACTTC. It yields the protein CASRRKAGFQETQYF.

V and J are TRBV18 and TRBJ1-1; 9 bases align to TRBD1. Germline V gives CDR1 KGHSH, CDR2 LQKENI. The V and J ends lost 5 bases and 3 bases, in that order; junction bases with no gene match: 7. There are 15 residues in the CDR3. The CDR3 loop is CASSSTRTGDTEAFF. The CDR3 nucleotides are TGTGCCAGCTCATCAACCAGGACAGGGGACACTGAAGCTTTCTTT. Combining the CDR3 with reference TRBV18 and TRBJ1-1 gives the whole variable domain NAGVMQNPRHLVRRRGQEARLRCSPMKGHSHVYWYRQLPEEGLKFMVYLQKENIIDESGMPKERFSAEFPKEGPSILRIQQVVRGDSAAYFCASSSTRTGDTEAFFGQGTRLTVV.

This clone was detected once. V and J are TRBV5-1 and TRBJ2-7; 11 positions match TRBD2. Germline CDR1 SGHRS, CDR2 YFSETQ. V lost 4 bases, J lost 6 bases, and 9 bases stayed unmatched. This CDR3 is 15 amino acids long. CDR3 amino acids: CASSRRGTSGPEQYF. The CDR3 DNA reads TGCGCCAGCAGCCGACGCGGGACTAGCGGTCCCGAGCAGTACTTC. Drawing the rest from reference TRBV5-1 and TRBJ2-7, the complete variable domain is KAGVTQTPRYLIKTRGQQVTLSCSPISGHRSVSWYQQTPGQGLQFLFEYFSETQRNKGNFPGRFSGRQFSNSRSEMNVSTLELGDSALYLCASSRRGTSGPEQYFGPGTRLTVT.

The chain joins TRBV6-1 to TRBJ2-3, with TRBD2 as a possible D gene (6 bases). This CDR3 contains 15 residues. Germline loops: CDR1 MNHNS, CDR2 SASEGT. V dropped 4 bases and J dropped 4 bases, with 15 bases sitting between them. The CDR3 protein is CASSVPPGEPDTQYF. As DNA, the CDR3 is TGTGCCAGCAGTGTCCCCCCGGGAGAGCCAGATACGCAGTATTTT.

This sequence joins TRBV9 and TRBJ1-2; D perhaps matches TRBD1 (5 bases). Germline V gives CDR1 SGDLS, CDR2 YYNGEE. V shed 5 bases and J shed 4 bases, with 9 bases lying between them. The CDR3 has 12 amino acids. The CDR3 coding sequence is TGTGCCAGCAGTCCTGACAGCTATGGCTACACCTTC. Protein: CASSPDSYGYTF.

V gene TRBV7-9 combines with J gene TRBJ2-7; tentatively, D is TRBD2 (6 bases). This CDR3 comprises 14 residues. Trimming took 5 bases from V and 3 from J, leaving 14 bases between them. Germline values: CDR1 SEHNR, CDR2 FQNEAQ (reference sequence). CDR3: CASSPWAGSYEQYF. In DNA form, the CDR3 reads TGTGCCAGCAGCCCATGGGCCGGGAGCTACGAGCAGTACTTC.

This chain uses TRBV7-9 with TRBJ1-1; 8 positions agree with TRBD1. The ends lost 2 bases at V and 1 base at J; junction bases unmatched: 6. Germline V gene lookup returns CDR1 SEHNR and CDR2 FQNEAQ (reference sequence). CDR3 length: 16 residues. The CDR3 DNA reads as TGTGCCAGCAGCTTATCCCCCGACAGGGGGAACACTGAAGCTTTCTTT. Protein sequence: CASSLSPDRGNTEAFF.

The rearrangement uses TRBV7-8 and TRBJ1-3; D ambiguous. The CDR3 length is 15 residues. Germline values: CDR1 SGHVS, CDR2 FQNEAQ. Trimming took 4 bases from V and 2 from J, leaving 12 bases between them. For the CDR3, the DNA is TGTGCCAGCAGCTCTTGGTCAGTGGCTGGAAACACCATATATTTT. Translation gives CASSSWSVAGNTIYF.

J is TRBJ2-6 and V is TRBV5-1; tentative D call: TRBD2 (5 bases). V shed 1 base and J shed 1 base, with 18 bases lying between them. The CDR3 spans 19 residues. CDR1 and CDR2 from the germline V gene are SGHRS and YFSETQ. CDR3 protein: CASSLMMSETRSGANVLTF. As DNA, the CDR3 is TGCGCCAGCAGCTTGATGATGTCGGAAACTAGATCTGGGGCCAACGTCCTGACTTTC.

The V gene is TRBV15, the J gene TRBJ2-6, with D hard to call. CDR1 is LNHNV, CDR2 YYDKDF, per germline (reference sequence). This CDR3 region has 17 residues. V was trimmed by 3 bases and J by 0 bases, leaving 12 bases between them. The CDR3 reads CATSSVSTYSGANVLTF. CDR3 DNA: TGTGCCACCAGCAGTGTCTCGACTTACTCTGGGGCCAACGTCCTGACTTTC.